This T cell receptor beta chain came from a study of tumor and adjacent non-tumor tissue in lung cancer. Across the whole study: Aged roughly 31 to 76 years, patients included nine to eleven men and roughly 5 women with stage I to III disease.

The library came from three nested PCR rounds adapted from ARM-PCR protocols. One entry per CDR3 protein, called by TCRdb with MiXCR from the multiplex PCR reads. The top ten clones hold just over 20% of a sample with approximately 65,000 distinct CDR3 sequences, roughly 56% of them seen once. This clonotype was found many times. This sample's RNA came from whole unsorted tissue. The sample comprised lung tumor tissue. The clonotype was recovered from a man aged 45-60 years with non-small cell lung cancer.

CDR3 sequence: CASSLFGPISKNIQYF. The CDR3 DNA reads TGTGCCAGCAGTTTATTCGGCCCGATATCCAAAAACATTCAGTACTTC. The genes are TRBV28 and TRBJ2-4; D ambiguous. The germline CDR1 and CDR2 sequences are MDHEN and SYDVKM. The CDR3 is 16 amino acids. Trimming removed 1 base from V and 2 bases from J, with 12 bases in between.